This entry concerns a single T cell receptor beta chain. The sample holds a few counts of this clonotype. Which antigen it targets is not known. Base qualities are missing; no much larger clone stands one base away. Libraries of naive CD8 T cells were built from about 21,000 to 970,000 sorted cells, with 10%, 30% or 50% of the purified RNA used. On a BD FACSAria II, naive CD8 T cells were FACS-sorted as CD8+CD4-CCR7+CD45RA+ and collected into RLT Plus buffer. Detection sensitivity was tested by spiking Jurkat RNA equal to roughly ten TCR copies' worth into samples containing 20,000-1,000,000 naive CD8 T cells. CD8 T cells were enriched with RosetteSep CD8+ T Cell Enrichment Cocktail and Ficoll-Paque, followed by ACK red cell lysis. The data were obtained in a study of molecular identifiers for immune sequencing clone quantification (dated by TCRdb to between 2017 and 2018). Regarding the study in general: For a replicate experiment, the RNA from either approximately 20,000 or 100,000 naive CD8 T cells was divided into five aliquots, and four of those aliquots went on to sequencing. This methods study benchmarked molecular-identifier clustering-based TCR repertoire sequencing (MIDCIRS) and TCR RNA copy counting, using CD8 T cells to do so.

CDR1 and CDR2 (LGHNA, YSLEER) derive from the germline V gene. The junction shows trimming of 2 bases on V and 3 bases on J, plus 8 bases between the germline ends. The CDR3 numbers 15 residues from cysteine through phenylalanine. CDR3 DNA only is kept here, 45 bases in frame from base 1. Library preparation was by PCR. These reads were obtained on a NextSeq 500. Preparation of bulk TCR libraries followed a previously described approach, with the TCR primers listed in Table S5. Purification of total RNA was performed with the Qiagen AllPrep DNA/RNA kit. Before analysis, reads from multiple sequencing runs of the same library were pooled. In the authors' own workflow: Reads were retained only if the reads had an exact TCR constant sequence, and the retained reads were trimmed to 150 nt and grouped according to their 12-nt molecular barcodes. Reads within each barcode group were sub-clustered using a 15% Levenshtein threshold, and quality-weighted consensus sequences were constructed for each RNA molecule. Non-functional sequences were filtered out, along with any lower-count sequence sitting one edit away from another sequence. Based on fitting two negative binomial distributions, any barcode sub-cluster with under 20% of the maximum read count was discarded. Clones were called with MiXCR by TCRdb after fastp trimmed the public reads at Q25, and only in-frame beta chains were retained. Each CDR3 protein gets just one entry, which takes the most common genes and DNA from the rows behind it. TCRdb, rather than the study authors, made the V and J calls. This sample gives some 320,000 distinct CDR3 sequences in total; roughly 24% of them show up just once. 0.65% to 0.95% of the sample belongs to the ten largest clones.

Study-wide findings and limitations: When barcode sub-clustering was left out, chimeric consensus sequences inflated TCR diversity, with chimeras reaching as high as 47%. Spiked-in Jurkat TCR RNA (around nine copies' worth), which is not part of the donor repertoire, was contained in the naive libraries. A single cell's worth of spiked-in Jurkat TCR RNA was reported detectable even among 850,000 to 1,000,000 naive CD8 T cells. The sizes of highly expanded clones could end up underestimated when identical TCR molecules share a barcode. Modeling gave about three recovered TCR RNA copies per cell versus about ten by digital PCR, implying 25% to 30% capture efficiency. In CMV-specific effector cells, clones with more than 20 RNA copies contained over 99% of molecules, whereas in naive cells such clones contained under 1% of molecules.

Source material: naive CD8+ T cells from blood, with Jurkat cell RNA spiked in. In the paper's terms, the cell subset or site label means: FACS-sorted CD8+CD4-CCR7+CD45RA+ naive T cells. The receptor chain draws on TRBV4-3 and TRBJ2-6; the D gene is unclear. This clonotype originated in a human donor in good health. Some libraries in this study had Jurkat cell RNA spiked in. CDR3 loop: CASSQSVVGANVLTF. The base sequence is TGCGCCAGCAGCCAAAGTGTCGTTGGGGCCAACGTCCTGACTTTC.